The 8 T cell receptor beta chains presented below share a single source sample, sequenced in a study of graft-versus-host responses after intestinal transplantation. Generated by immunoSEQ multiplex PCR, the TCRdb table keeps only in-frame clones and is missing some. The repertoire holds 100,000 to 140,000 clones, with roughly 87% as singletons. These receptors are not linked to any known antigen. The sequencing here drew on unstimulated CD4+ T cells sorted from spleen or lymph node cells, taken before transplant. All receptors derive from a human donor who was the organ donor for an intestinal transplant.

The chain couples TRBV10-3 to TRBJ1-6; 7 bases align to TRBD1. Germline CDR1 is ENHRY and CDR2 is SYGVKD. After removal of 2 bases from V and 9 bases from J, the junction contained 7 bases not matched to a gene. The CDR3 consists of 15 residues. The CDR3 loop reads CAISEKTGRGSPLHF. CDR3 nucleotide sequence: TGTGCCATCAGTGAGAAGACAGGGAGGGGTTCACCCCTCCACTTT.

This chain links TRBV5-5 with TRBJ2-3; 9 bases match TRBD1. After removal of 0 bases from V and 6 bases from J, the junction contained 2 bases not matched to a gene. Germline V gene data show CDR1 as SGHKS and CDR2 as YYEKEE (reference sequence). The CDR3 consists of 14 residues. This chain's CDR3 is CASSLDGQGDTQYF. For the CDR3, the DNA is TGTGCCAGCAGCTTGGATGGACAGGGGGATACGCAGTATTTT.

The chain recombines TRBV7-4 with TRBJ1-1; D is possibly TRBD1 (6 bases). The CDR3 runs to 12 residues. Germline V lookup: CDR1 SGHVT, CDR2 SQSDAQ. The V end was cut by 4 bases, the J end by 6 bases, with 9 bases between. CDR3 nucleotides: TGTGCCAGCAGCTCTCAGGGGTCTGAAGCTTTCTTT. This encodes CASSSQGSEAFF.

This chain links TRBV18 with TRBJ1-2; tentative D call: TRBD1 (6 bases). V was cut by 3 bases and J by 4 bases, with 15 bases left in between. Germline lookup yields CDR1 KGHSH and CDR2 LQKENI. CDR3 length: 15 amino acids. CDR3 in amino acids: CASSPPMGASYGYTF. For the CDR3, the DNA is TGTGCCAGCTCACCGCCCATGGGGGCATCCTATGGCTACACCTTC.

This clone was seen a single time. This sequence joins TRBV7-9 and TRBJ1-1; D remains ambiguous. V shed 5 bases and J shed 1 base, with 8 bases lying between them. This CDR3 comprises 13 residues. The germline V gene encodes CDR1 SEHNR and CDR2 FQNEAQ (reference sequence). Here the CDR3 DNA reads TGTGCCAGCAGCCTGACGGAGAACACTGAAGCTTTCTTT. Protein: CASSLTENTEAFF.

The chain links TRBV28 to TRBJ1-5, with D tentatively TRBD1 (6 bases). V shed 1 base and J shed 6 bases, with 13 bases lying between them. This CDR3 is 15 amino acids long. From germline, CDR1 is MDHEN and CDR2 SYDVKM. CDR3 nucleotide sequence: TGTGCCAGCAGTTTATATGTAGGGGGTTCTCAGCCCCAGCATTTT. Protein product: CASSLYVGGSQPQHF.

The chain uses TRBV19 and TRBJ1-4; D unclear. V lost 5 bases and J lost 8, with 12 bases in between. The germline V gene has CDR1 LNHDA and CDR2 SQIVND (reference sequence). This CDR3 is built from 13 residues. Written as DNA, the CDR3 is TGTGCCAGTAGTCCGGACTCGTGGGAAAAACTGTTTTTT. Protein product: CASSPDSWEKLFF. Full variable domain (remainder filled in from reference TRBV19 and TRBJ1-4): DGGITQSPKYLFRKEGQNVTLSCEQNLNHDAMYWYRQDPGQGLRLIYYSQIVNDFQKGDIAEGYSVSREKKESFPLTVTSAQKNPTAFYLCASSPDSWEKLFFGSGTQLSVL.

This sequence joins TRBV27 and TRBJ2-2, with D possibly being TRBD1 (5 bases). This CDR3 comprises 14 residues. V was trimmed by 6 bases and J by 4 bases, leaving 12 bases between them. CDR1 MNHEY and CDR2 SMNVEV come from the germline V gene (reference sequence). In nucleotides, the CDR3 is TGTGCCAGCAGGTTTGCAGGGCCCACCGGGGAGCTGTTTTTT. Protein: CASRFAGPTGELFF.